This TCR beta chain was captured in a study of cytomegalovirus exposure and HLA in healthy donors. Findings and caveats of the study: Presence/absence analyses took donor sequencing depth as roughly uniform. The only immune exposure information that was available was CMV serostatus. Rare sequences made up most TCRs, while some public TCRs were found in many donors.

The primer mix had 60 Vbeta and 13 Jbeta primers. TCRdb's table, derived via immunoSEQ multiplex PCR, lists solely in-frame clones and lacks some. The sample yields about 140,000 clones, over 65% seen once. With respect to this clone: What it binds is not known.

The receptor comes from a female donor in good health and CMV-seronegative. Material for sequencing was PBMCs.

CDR3 protein: CASSSGGLYEQYF. The CDR3, as DNA: TGTGCCAGCAGCAGCGGGGGGCTATACGAGCAGTACTTC. This chain links TRBV6-6 with TRBJ2-7, with 9 bases fitting TRBD2. This CDR3 spans 13 amino acids. Losses at the gene ends were 6 bases for V and 4 bases for J; bases not matched to a gene: 4. The germline CDR1 and CDR2 sequences are MNHNY and SVGAGI (reference sequence).